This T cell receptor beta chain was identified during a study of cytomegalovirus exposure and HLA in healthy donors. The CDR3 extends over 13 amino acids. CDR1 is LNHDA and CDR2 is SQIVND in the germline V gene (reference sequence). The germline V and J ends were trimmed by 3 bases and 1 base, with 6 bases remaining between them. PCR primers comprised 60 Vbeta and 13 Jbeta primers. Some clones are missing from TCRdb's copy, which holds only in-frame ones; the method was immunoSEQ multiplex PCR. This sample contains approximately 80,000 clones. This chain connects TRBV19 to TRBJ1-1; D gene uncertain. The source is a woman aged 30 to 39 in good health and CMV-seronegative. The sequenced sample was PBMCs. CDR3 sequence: CASSIRRNTEAFF. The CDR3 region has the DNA TGTGCCAGTAGTATTCGGAGGAACACTGAAGCTTTCTTT.